This T cell receptor beta chain was identified during a study of read filtering for tumor transcriptome and immune sequencing. On the study more broadly: DNase treatment preceded whole-transcriptome library preparation.

This clonotype has only a few counts. This CDR3 is built from 12 residues. Germline loops: CDR1 GTSNPN, CDR2 SVGIG (reference sequence). The V end lost 0 bases, the J end lost 3 bases, and 5 bases lay between the germline ends. From about 400 ng of RNA, a library with molecular barcoded alpha/delta and beta/gamma adaptors was made. TCRdb re-called the reads with MiXCR, one entry per CDR3 protein. The data show more than 100,000 distinct CDR3 sequences, 13% seen once. Material: a population of CD138-negative cells sorted from bone marrow. The chain couples TRBV30 to TRBJ1-1; D unclear. This TCR was sampled from a donor at least 40 years old with multiple myeloma. CDR3 bases: TGTGCCTGGAGTGTATCGGACACTGAAGCTTTCTTT. Translation gives CAWSVSDTEAFF.